The 9 T cell receptor beta chains in this list originate from one sample, sequenced in a study of shared clonotypes between healthy human individuals. Some clones are missing from TCRdb's copy, which holds only in-frame ones; the method was immunoSEQ multiplex PCR. This table has millions of clones, 85% to 95% appearing once. Positively selected for CCR7, the CD45RO-negative cells used as naive CD8 cells excluded terminally differentiated effector memory CD45RA+ cells. Input material: naive CD8+ T cells from PBMCs. The origin of the receptors is a man between 18 and 35 years old in good health. Some clones in this sample may be carry-over from other donors' samples.

This clone was counted only a few times. Other DNA sequences from this sample encode an identical CDR3 as well. This chain links TRBV7-9 with TRBJ1-1; D gene uncertain. CDR1 SEHNR and CDR2 FQNEAQ come from the germline V gene (reference sequence). Between the trimmed V and J ends, which lost 2 bases and 8 bases, there was a span of 3 bases. The CDR3 spans 10 residues. The CDR3 here is CASSLPEAFF. The CDR3 DNA is TGTGCCAGCAGCTTACCGGAAGCTTTCTTT.

CDR3 DNA: TGTGCCAGCAGTTCCCCTCCGACAGGGTACAATGAGCAGTTCTTC. As protein: CASSSPPTGYNEQFF. The rearrangement joins TRBV27 to TRBJ2-1; 7 positions agree with TRBD1. This CDR3 spans 15 amino acids. The V gene's germline CDR1 is MNHEY and CDR2 SMNVEV (reference sequence). The ends lost 4 bases at V and 4 bases at J; junction bases unmatched: 7.

The chain carries TRBV6-1 and TRBJ2-7; maybe TRBD2 (5 bases). Looked up from germline, CDR1 is MNHNS and CDR2 is SASEGT. The CDR3 totals 14 residues. V was clipped by 10 bases and J by 5 bases, with 21 bases between them. The CDR3 spells CATQPMGSGNEQYF. In DNA, the CDR3 is TGTGCCACCCAACCGATGGGTTCGGGAAACGAGCAGTACTTC.

The chain has TRBV27 and TRBJ2-1; no clear D gene. Germline lookup yields CDR1 MNHEY and CDR2 SMNVEV (reference sequence). The CDR3 loop spans 12 amino acids. V lost 3 bases, J lost 8 bases, and 8 bases lay in between. The CDR3, as DNA: TGTGCCAGCAGTTTCAGTCGGGATGAGCAGTTCTTC. Translated, it gives CASSFSRDEQFF.

The chain is built from TRBV10-3 and TRBJ1-2; 8 bases align to TRBD1. The CDR3 totals 14 residues. Germline trimming cut 6 bases from V and 7 bases from J; bases unmatched to any gene: 10. CDR1 and CDR2 from the germline V gene are ENHRY and SYGVKD. The CDR3 sequence is CAISSSDRVVGYTF. The DNA for the CDR3 is TGTGCCATCAGCTCCTCGGACAGGGTAGTTGGCTACACCTTC.

This clone was observed a single time. The J gene is TRBJ2-5, the V gene TRBV11-1; 8 bases match TRBD1. Losses at the gene ends were 1 base for V and 2 bases for J; bases not matched to a gene: 6. The CDR3 totals 16 residues. CDR1 and CDR2 from the germline V gene are SGHAT and FQDESV (reference sequence). The DNA for the CDR3 is TGTGCCAGCAGCTTAGTAGGGACAGGTGTGCAAGAGACCCAGTACTTC. Amino acids: CASSLVGTGVQETQYF.

The CDR3 spells CASSPGNQPQHF. As DNA, the CDR3 is TGTGCCAGCAGCCCAGGTAATCAGCCCCAGCATTTT. V usage is TRBV13 and J usage is TRBJ1-5; D is unclear. The CDR3 has 12 residues. V lost 5 bases to trimming and J lost 4 bases, with 6 bases between them. The germline CDR1 and CDR2 sequences are PRHDT and FYEKMQ (reference sequence).

The chain uses TRBV11-2 and TRBJ2-3; TRBD1 or TRBD2 may be the D gene (8 bases each). The V and J ends lost 4 bases and 5 bases respectively, with 25 bases between them. The CDR3 sequence is 18 residues long. CDR1 is SGHAT and CDR2 is FQNNGV in the germline V gene. CDR3 bases: TGTGCCAGCAGCTGGGACAGGCGGTCAGGCGCGGGAGGAGATACGCAGTATTTT. It specifies CASSWDRRSGAGGDTQYF.

The V and J genes are TRBV7-2 and TRBJ2-1, with unresolved D. Germline V gene lookup returns CDR1 SGHTA and CDR2 FQGNSA. Trimming removed 3 bases at V and 7 bases at J, with 13 bases between. This CDR3 has 14 residues. Here the CDR3 reads CASSFGSASNEQFF. CDR3 nucleotides: TGTGCCAGCAGCTTCGGATCGGCCTCAAATGAGCAGTTCTTC. The full variable domain, with the rest looked up from reference TRBV7-2 and TRBJ2-1, is GAGVSQSPSNKVTEKGKDVELRCDPISGHTALYWYRQSLGQGLEFLIYFQGNSAPDKSGLPSDRFSAERTGGSVSTLTIQRTQQEDSAVYLCASSFGSASNEQFFGPGTRLTVL.